The entry that follows covers one TCR beta chain sequence. This sample is part of a study of shared clonotypes between healthy human individuals. For the study at large: The donors, two women and a few men, were aged 18 to 49.

CDR1 is LNHDA and CDR2 is SQIVND in the germline V gene (reference sequence). This CDR3 contains 13 residues. V gave up 6 bases and J gave up 10 bases; unmatched junction bases: 11. Clones were sequenced by immunoSEQ multiplex PCR, and TCRdb holds only the in-frame ones, with some missing. The sample has 470,000 or so clones, almost 80% seen once. The TCR originated in a woman aged 40 to 50 in good health. Some clones in this sample may be carry-over from other donors' samples. V usage is TRBV19 and J usage is TRBJ1-1, with 7 bases that match TRBD1. What was sequenced was PBMCs. CDR3 bases: TGTGCCAGTAGCCCTACAGGGGCCCGCGGAGCTTTCTTT. This sequence encodes CASSPTGARGAFF.